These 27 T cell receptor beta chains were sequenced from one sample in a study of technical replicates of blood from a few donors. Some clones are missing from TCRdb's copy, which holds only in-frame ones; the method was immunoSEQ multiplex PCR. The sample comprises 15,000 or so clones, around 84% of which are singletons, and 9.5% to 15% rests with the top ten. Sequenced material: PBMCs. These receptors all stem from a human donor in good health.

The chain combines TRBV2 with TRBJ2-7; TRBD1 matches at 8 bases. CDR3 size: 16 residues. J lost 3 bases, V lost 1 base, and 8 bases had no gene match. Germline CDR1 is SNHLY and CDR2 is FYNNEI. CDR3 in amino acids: CASSEGLGRGHYEQYF. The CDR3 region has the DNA TGTGCCAGCAGTGAAGGGTTGGGCAGGGGGCACTACGAGCAGTACTTC.

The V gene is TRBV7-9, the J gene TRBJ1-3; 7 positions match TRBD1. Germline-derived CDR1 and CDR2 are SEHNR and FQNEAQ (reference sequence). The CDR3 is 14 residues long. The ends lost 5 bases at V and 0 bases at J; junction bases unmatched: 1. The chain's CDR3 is CASSRDSSGNTIYF. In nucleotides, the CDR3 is TGTGCCAGCAGCCGGGACAGCTCTGGAAACACCATATATTTT.

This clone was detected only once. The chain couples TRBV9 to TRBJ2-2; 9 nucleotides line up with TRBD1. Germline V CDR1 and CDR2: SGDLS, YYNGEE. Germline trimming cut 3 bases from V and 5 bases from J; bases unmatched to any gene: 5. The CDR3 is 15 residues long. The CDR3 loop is CASSATGGRTGELFF. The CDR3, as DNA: TGTGCCAGCAGCGCTACAGGGGGCAGAACCGGGGAGCTGTTTTTT.

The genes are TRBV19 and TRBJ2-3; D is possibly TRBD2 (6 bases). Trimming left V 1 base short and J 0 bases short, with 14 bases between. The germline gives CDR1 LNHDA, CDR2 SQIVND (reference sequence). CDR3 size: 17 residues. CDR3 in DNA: TGTGCCAGTAGTATAGCGCCTAGCGTAACTAGCACAGATACGCAGTATTTT. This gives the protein CASSIAPSVTSTDTQYF. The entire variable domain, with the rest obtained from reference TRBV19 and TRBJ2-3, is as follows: DGGITQSPKYLFRKEGQNVTLSCEQNLNHDAMYWYRQDPGQGLRLIYYSQIVNDFQKGDIAEGYSVSREKKESFPLTVTSAQKNPTAFYLCASSIAPSVTSTDTQYFGPGTRLTVL.

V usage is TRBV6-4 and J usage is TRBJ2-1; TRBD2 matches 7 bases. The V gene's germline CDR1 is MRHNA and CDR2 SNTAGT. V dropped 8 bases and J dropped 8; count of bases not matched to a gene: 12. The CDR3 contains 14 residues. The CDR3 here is CASADRTRLHEQFF. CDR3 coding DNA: TGTGCCAGCGCCGATAGGACTAGGTTGCATGAGCAGTTCTTC.

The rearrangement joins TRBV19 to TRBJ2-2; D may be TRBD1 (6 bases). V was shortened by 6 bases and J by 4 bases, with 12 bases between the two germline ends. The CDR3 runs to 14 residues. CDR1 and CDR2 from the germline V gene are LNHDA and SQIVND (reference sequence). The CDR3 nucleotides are TGTGCCAGTAGAACAGGACAGAGCACCGGGGAGCTGTTTTTT. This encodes CASRTGQSTGELFF.

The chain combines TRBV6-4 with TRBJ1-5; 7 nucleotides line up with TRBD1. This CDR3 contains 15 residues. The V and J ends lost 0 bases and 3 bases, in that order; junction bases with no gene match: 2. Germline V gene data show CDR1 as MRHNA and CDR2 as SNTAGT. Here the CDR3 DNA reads TGTGCCAGCAGTGACTCCACAGGGGACAATCAGCCCCAGCATTTT. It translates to CASSDSTGDNQPQHF.

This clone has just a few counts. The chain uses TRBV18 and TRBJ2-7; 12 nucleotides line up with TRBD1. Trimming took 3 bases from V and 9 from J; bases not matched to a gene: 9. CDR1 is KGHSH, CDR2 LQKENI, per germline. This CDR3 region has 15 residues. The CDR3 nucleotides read TGTGCCAGCTCACCGAGCCGGGACAGGGGGCACGGGCAGTACTTC. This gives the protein CASSPSRDRGHGQYF.

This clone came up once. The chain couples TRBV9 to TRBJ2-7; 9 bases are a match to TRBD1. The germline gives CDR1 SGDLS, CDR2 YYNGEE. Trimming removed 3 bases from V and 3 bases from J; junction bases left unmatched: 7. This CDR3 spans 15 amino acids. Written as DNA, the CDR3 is TGTGCCAGCAGCGCGGGTCCGGGACAGGGCTACGAGCAGTACTTC. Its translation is CASSAGPGQGYEQYF.

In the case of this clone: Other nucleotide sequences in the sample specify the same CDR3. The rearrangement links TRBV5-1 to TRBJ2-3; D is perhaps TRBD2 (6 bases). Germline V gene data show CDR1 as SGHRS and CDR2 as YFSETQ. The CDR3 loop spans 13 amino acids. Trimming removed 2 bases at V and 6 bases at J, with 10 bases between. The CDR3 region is CASSFPGEDTQYF. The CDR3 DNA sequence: TGCGCCAGCAGCTTTCCGGGAGAGGATACGCAGTATTTT.

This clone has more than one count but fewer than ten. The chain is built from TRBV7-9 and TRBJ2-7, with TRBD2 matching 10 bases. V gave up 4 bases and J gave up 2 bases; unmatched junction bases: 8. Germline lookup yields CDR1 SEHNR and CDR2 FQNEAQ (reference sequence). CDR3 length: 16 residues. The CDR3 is CASSSQTSGRPYEQYF. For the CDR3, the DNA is TGTGCCAGCAGCTCCCAGACTAGCGGGCGCCCCTACGAGCAGTACTTC.

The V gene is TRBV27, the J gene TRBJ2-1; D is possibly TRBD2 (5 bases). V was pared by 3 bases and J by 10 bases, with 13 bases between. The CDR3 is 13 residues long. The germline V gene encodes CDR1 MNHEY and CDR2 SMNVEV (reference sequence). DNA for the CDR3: TGTGCCAGCAGTTTCGGTTCCGGCGGGGAGCAGTTCTTC. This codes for CASSFGSGGEQFF.

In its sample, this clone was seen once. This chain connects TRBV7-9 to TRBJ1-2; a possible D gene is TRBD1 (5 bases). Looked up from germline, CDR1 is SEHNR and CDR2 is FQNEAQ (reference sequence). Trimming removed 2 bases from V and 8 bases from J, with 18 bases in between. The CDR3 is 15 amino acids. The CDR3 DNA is TGTGCCAGCAGCTTAACCCAGGGCTACCTAGGAGGCTACACCTTC. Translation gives CASSLTQGYLGGYTF.

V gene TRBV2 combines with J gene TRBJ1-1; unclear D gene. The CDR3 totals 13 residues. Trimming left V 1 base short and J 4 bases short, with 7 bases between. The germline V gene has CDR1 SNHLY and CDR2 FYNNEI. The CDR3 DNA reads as TGTGCCAGCAGTGAAGGGTACGGCACTGAAGCTTTCTTT. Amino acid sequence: CASSEGYGTEAFF. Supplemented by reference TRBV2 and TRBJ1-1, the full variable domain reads EPEVTQTPSHQVTQMGQEVILRCVPISNHLYFYWYRQILGQKVEFLVSFYNNEISEKSEIFDDQFSVERPDGSNFTLKIRSTKLEDSAMYFCASSEGYGTEAFFGQGTRLTVV.

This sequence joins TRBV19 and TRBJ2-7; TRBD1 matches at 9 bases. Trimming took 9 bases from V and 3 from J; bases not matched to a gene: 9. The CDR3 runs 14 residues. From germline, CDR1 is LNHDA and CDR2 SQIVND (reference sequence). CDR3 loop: CARRSYRGLYEQYF. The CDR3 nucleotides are TGTGCCAGAAGATCATACAGGGGGCTCTACGAGCAGTACTTC.

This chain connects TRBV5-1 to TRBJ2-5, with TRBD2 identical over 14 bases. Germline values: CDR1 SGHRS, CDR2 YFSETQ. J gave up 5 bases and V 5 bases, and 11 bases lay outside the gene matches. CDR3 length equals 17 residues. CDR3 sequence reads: CASSPGTSGSLIETQYF. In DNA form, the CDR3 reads TGCGCCAGCAGTCCTGGGACTAGCGGGAGTCTAATTGAGACCCAGTACTTC. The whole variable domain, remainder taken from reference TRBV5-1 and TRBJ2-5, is KAGVTQTPRYLIKTRGQQVTLSCSPISGHRSVSWYQQTPGQGLQFLFEYFSETQRNKGNFPGRFSGRQFSNSRSEMNVSTLELGDSALYLCASSPGTSGSLIETQYFGPGTRLLVL.

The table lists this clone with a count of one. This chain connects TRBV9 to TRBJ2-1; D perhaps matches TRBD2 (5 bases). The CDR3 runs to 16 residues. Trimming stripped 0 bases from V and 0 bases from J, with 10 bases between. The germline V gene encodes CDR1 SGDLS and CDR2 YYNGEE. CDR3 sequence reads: CASSVDRESSYNEQFF. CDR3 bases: TGTGCCAGCAGCGTAGATAGGGAGAGCTCCTACAATGAGCAGTTCTTC. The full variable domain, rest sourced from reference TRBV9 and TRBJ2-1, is DSGVTQTPKHLITATGQRVTLRCSPRSGDLSVYWYQQSLDQGLQFLIQYYNGEERAKGNILERFSAQQFPDLHSELNLSSLELGDSALYFCASSVDRESSYNEQFFGPGTRLTVL.

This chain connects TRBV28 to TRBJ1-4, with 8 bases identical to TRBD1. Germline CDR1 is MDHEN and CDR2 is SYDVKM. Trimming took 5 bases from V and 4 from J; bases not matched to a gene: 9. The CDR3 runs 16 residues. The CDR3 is CASSLNRGTSNEKLFF. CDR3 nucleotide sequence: TGTGCCAGCAGTCTCAACAGGGGGACAAGTAATGAAAAACTGTTTTTT.

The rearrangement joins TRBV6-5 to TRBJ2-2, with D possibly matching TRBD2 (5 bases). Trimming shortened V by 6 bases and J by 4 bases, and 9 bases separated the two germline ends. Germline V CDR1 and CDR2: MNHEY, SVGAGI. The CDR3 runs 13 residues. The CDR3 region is CASRKGVTGELFF. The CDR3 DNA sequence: TGTGCCAGCAGGAAGGGAGTCACCGGGGAGCTGTTTTTT.

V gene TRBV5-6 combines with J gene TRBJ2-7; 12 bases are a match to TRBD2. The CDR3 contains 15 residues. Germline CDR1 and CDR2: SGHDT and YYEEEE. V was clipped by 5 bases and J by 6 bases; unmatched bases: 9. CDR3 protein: CASSYLAGGFREQYF. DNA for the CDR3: TGTGCCAGCAGTTACCTAGCGGGAGGGTTTCGCGAGCAGTACTTC.

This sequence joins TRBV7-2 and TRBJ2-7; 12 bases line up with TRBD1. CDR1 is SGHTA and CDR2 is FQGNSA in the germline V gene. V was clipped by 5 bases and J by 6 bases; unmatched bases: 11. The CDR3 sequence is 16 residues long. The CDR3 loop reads CASSPSAGDRGREQYF. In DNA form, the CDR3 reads TGTGCCAGCAGCCCAAGCGCGGGGGACAGGGGGCGCGAGCAGTACTTC. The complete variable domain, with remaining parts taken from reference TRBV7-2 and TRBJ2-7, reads GAGVSQSPSNKVTEKGKDVELRCDPISGHTALYWYRQSLGQGLEFLIYFQGNSAPDKSGLPSDRFSAERTGGSVSTLTIQRTQQEDSAVYLCASSPSAGDRGREQYFGPGTRLTVT.

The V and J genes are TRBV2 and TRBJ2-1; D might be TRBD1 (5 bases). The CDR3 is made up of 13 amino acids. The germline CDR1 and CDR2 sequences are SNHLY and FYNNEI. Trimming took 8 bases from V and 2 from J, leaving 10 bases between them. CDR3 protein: CASLGQAYNEQFF. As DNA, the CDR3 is TGTGCCAGCTTGGGGCAGGCCTACAATGAGCAGTTCTTC.

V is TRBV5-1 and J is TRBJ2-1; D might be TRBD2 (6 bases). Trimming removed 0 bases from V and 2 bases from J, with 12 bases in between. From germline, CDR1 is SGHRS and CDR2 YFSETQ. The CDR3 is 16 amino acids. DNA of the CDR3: TGCGCCAGCAGCTTGGTTCGGGAGCCTCCCTACAATGAGCAGTTCTTC. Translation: CASSLVREPPYNEQFF.

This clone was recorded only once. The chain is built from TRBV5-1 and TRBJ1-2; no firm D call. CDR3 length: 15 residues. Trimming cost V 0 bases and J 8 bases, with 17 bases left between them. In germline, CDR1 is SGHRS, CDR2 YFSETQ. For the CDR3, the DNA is TGCGCCAGCAGCTTGGGGCGGGGAGGCGCGGAAGGCTACACCTTC. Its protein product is CASSLGRGGAEGYTF. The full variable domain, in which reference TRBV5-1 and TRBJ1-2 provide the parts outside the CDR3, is KAGVTQTPRYLIKTRGQQVTLSCSPISGHRSVSWYQQTPGQGLQFLFEYFSETQRNKGNFPGRFSGRQFSNSRSEMNVSTLELGDSALYLCASSLGRGGAEGYTFGSGTRLTVV.

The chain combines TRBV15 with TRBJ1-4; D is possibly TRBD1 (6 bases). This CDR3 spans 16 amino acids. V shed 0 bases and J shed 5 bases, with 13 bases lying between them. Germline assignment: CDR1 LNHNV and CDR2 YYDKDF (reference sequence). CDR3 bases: TGTGCCACCAGCAGAGATCTGTCGGGGGGCAATGAAAAACTGTTTTTT. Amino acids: CATSRDLSGGNEKLFF.

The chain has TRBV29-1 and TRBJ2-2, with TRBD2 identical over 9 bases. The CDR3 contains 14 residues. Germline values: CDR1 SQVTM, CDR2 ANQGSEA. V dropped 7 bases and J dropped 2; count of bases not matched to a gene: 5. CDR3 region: CSAGTSQNTGELFF. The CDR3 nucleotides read TGCAGCGCAGGGACTAGCCAAAACACCGGGGAGCTGTTTTTT.

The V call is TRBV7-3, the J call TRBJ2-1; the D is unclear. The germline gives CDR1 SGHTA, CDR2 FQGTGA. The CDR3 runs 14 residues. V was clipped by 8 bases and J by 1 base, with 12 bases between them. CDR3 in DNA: TGTGCCAGCGGTCTGGCGGATTCCTACAATGAGCAGTTCTTC. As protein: CASGLADSYNEQFF.